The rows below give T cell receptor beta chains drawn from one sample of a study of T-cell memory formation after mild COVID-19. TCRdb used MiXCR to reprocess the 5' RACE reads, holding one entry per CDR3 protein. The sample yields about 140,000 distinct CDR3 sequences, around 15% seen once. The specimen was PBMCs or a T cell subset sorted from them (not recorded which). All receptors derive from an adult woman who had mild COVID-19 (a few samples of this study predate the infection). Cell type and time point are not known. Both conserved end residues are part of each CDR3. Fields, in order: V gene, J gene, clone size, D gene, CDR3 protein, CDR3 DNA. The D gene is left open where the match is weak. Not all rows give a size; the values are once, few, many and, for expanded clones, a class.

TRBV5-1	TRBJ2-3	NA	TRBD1	CASSSTGATDTQYF	TGCGCCAGCAGCTCTACAGGGGCCACAGATACGCAGTATTTT
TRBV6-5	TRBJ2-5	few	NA	CASARGTYSPGETQYF	TGTGCCAGCGCCCGCGGGACCTATAGCCCCGGGGAGACCCAGTACTTC
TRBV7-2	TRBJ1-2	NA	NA	CASIRGAYGYTF	TGTGCCAGCATTCGGGGTGCCTATGGCTACACCTTC
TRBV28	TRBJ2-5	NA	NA	CASSSSSGFQETQYF	TGTGCCAGCAGTTCCTCGTCTGGTTTCCAAGAGACCCAGTACTTC
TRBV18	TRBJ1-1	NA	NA	CASSPQGHYEAFF	TGTGCCAGCTCACCCCAGGGACATTACGAAGCTTTCTTT
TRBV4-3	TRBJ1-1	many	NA	CASSQDRVGNTEAFF	TGCGCCAGCAGCCAAGACAGGGTGGGGAACACTGAAGCTTTCTTT
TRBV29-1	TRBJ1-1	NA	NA	CSVEDTVRLLQGAFF	TGCAGCGTTGAAGACACAGTGCGGCTGCTCCAGGGAGCTTTCTTT
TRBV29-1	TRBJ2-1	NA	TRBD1	CSVVETGFYNEQFF	TGCAGCGTTGTGGAGACAGGGTTTTACAATGAGCAGTTCTTC
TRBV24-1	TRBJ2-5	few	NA	CATSDSAQETQYF	TGTGCCACCAGTGATTCCGCTCAAGAGACCCAGTACTTC
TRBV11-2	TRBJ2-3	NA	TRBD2	CASSLDSLAGITDTQYF	TGTGCCAGCAGCTTAGATTCACTAGCGGGGATCACAGATACGCAGTATTTT
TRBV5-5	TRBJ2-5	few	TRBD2	CASSLDGSGRAGETQYF	TGTGCCAGCAGCCTGGATGGTAGCGGGAGGGCCGGGGAGACCCAGTACTTC
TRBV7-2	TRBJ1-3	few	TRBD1	CASSLEDRVPGNTIYF	TGTGCCAGCAGCTTAGAGGACAGGGTCCCCGGAAACACCATATATTTT
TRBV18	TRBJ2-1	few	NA	CASSPPRLEGNNEQFF	TGTGCCAGCTCACCACCGAGGCTAGAGGGCAACAATGAGCAGTTCTTC
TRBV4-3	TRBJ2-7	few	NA	CASSQVHRVDSYEQYF	TGCGCCAGCAGCCAAGTTCACCGGGTCGACTCCTACGAGCAGTACTTC
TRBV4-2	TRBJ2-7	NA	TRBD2	CASSQDSSGGSGEQYF	TGTGCCAGCAGCCAAGATTCTAGCGGGGGGAGTGGGGAGCAGTACTTC
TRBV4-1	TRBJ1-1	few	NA	CASSQDTGWNTEAFF	TGCGCCAGCAGCCAAGATACCGGGTGGAACACTGAAGCTTTCTTT